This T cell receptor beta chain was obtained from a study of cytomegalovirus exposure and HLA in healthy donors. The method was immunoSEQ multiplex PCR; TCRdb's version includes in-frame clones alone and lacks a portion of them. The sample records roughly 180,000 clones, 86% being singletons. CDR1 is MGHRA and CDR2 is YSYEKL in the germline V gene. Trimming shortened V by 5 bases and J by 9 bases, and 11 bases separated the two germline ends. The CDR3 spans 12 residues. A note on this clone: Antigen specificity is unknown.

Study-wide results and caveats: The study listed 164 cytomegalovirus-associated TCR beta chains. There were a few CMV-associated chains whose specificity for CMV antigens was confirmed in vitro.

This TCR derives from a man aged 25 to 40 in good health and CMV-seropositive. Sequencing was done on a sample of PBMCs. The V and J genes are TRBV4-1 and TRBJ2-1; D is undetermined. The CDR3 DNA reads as TGCGCCAGCAGCTCCCAGCTGAGTGAGCAGTTCTTC. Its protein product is CASSSQLSEQFF.